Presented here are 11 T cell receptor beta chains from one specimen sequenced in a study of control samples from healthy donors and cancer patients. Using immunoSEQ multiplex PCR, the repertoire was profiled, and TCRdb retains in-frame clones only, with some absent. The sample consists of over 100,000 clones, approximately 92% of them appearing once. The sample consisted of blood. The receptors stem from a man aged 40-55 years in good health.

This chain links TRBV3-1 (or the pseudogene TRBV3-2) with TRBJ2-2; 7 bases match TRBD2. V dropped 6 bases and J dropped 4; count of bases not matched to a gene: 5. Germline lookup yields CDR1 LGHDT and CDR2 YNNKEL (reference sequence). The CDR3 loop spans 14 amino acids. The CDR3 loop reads CASRLGGGTGELFF. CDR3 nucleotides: TGTGCCAGCAGGCTTGGGGGGGGCACCGGGGAGCTGTTTTTT.

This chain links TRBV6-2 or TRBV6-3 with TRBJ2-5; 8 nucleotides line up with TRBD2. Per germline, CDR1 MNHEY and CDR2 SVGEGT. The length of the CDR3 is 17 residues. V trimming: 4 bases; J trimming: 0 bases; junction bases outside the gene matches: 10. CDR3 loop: CASSSMNSGDYQETQYF. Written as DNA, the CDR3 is TGTGCCAGCAGTTCAATGAATAGCGGGGACTACCAAGAGACCCAGTACTTC.

The CDR3 DNA sequence: TGTGCCAGCAGCTTACAGGCGGGGCCGTACAATGAGCAGTTCTTC. Protein sequence: CASSLQAGPYNEQFF. V and J are TRBV11-2 and TRBJ2-1, with D perhaps matching TRBD2 (6 bases). Germline V gene sequence: CDR1 SGHAT, CDR2 FQNNGV. Between the trimmed V and J ends, which lost 2 bases and 4 bases, there was a span of 12 bases. This CDR3 has 15 amino acids.

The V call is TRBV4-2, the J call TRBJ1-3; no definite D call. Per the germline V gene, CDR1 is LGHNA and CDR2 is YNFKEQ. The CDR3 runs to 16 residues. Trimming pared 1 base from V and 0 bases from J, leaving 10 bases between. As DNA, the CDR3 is TGTGCCAGCAGCCAAGTTGCCCCCCGCTCTGGAAACACCATATATTTT. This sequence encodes CASSQVAPRSGNTIYF.

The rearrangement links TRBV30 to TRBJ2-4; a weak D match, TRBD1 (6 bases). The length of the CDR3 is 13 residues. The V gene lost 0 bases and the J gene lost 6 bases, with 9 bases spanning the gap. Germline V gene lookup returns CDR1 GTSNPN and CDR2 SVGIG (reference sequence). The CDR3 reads CAWSVRGGNIQYF. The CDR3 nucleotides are TGTGCCTGGAGTGTACGAGGGGGAAACATTCAGTACTTC.

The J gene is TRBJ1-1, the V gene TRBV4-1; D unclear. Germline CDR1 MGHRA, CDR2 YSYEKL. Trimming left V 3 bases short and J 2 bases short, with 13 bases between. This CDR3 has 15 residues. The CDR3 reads CASSHPPRGNTEAFF. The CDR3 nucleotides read TGCGCCAGCAGCCACCCCCCCCGGGGAAACACTGAAGCTTTCTTT.

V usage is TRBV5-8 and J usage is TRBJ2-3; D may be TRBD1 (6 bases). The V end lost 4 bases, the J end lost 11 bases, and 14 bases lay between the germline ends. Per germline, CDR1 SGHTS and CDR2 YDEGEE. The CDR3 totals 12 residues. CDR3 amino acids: CASSPTGQQQYF. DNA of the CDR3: TGTGCCAGCAGCCCGACCGGACAGCAGCAGTATTTT. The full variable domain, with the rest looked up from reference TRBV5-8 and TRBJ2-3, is EAGVTQSPTHLIKTRGQQATLRCSPISGHTSVYWYQQALGLGLQFLLWYDEGEERNRGNFPPRFSGRQFPNYSSELNVNALELEDSALYLCASSPTGQQQYFGPGTRLTVL.

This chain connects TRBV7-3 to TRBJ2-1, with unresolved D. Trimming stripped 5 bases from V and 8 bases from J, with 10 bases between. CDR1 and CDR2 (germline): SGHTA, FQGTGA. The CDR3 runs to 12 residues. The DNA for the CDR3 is TGTGCCAGCAGCGTACCCGGCGATGAGCAGTTCTTC. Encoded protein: CASSVPGDEQFF.

In DNA form, the CDR3 reads TGTGCCAGCAGCTTGGCCCAGGGTAACTATAATTCACCCCTCCACTTT. Amino acids: CASSLAQGNYNSPLHF. This chain links TRBV5-4 with TRBJ1-6, with a possible D match to TRBD1 (5 bases). V was pared by 0 bases and J by 3 bases, with 10 bases between. The CDR3 has 16 amino acids. The germline CDR1 and CDR2 sequences are SGHNT and YYREEE (reference sequence).

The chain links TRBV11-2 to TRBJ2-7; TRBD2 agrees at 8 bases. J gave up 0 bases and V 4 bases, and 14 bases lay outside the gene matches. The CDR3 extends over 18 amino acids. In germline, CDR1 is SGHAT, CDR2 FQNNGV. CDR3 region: CASSSVGRSSGSSYEQYF. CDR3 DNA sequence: TGTGCCAGCAGCTCCGTAGGGCGGTCGAGCGGGAGCTCCTACGAGCAGTACTTC.

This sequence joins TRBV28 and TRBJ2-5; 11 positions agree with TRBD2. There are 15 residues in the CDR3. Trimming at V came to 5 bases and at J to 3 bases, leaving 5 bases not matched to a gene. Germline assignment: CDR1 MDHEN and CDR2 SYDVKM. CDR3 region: CASSHLTSGEETQYF. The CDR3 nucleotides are TGTGCCAGCAGTCATCTGACTAGCGGGGAAGAGACCCAGTACTTC.